These 12 T cell receptor beta chains came from one sample sequenced in a study of beta chain features in type 1 diabetes. Reverse transcription of all isolated RNA meant that expressed TCRB transcripts were sequenced. Profiling relied on immunoSEQ multiplex PCR, and the TCRdb table lists in-frame clones only, not all of them. The table has just over 450,000 clones, about 32% seen once. The sequencing sample was made of naive CD4+ T cells from blood. These receptors were taken from a man between 18 and 35 years old in good health.

The chain carries TRBV30 and TRBJ2-5; TRBD2 agrees at 8 bases. The germline V gene encodes CDR1 GTSNPN and CDR2 SVGIG (reference sequence). With 2 bases clipped from V and 1 base from J, the junction kept 3 bases outside the gene matches. The CDR3 is 14 residues long. The CDR3 DNA reads TGTGCCTGGAGTCGGACTAGCCTCCAAGAGACCCAGTACTTC. This encodes CAWSRTSLQETQYF.

This clone came up a few times. This sequence joins TRBV18 and TRBJ1-1; no clear D gene. Trimming left V 2 bases short and J 2 bases short, with 9 bases between. This CDR3 contains 14 residues. Germline CDR1 reads KGHSH; CDR2 reads LQKENI. The CDR3 spells CASSPGSGNTEAFF. The CDR3 DNA follows: TGTGCCAGCTCACCAGGGAGTGGCAACACTGAAGCTTTCTTT. Full variable domain (rest looked up from reference TRBV18 and TRBJ1-1): NAGVMQNPRHLVRRRGQEARLRCSPMKGHSHVYWYRQLPEEGLKFMVYLQKENIIDESGMPKERFSAEFPKEGPSILRIQQVVRGDSAAYFCASSPGSGNTEAFFGQGTRLTVV.

The table lists this clone with a few counts. The chain couples TRBV14 to TRBJ2-3; 7 nucleotides line up with TRBD1. This CDR3 region has 13 residues. The ends lost 4 bases at V and 4 bases at J; junction bases unmatched: 2. Germline loops: CDR1 SGHDN, CDR2 FVKESK. In DNA, the CDR3 is TGTGCCAGCAGCCGCGACAGGGCAGATACGCAGTATTTT. As protein: CASSRDRADTQYF.

This clone was picked up a small number of times. This rearrangement joins TRBV7-2 to TRBJ2-7; D not resolved. This CDR3 region has 15 residues. V was trimmed by 1 base and J by 0 bases, leaving 10 bases between them. The germline CDR1 and CDR2 sequences are SGHTA and FQGNSA. CDR3 in DNA: TGTGCCAGCAGCTTAGTGACGGGCAGCTCCTACGAGCAGTACTTC. Encoded protein: CASSLVTGSSYEQYF.

The chain joins TRBV18 to TRBJ2-3; D gene unclear. Germline loops: CDR1 KGHSH, CDR2 LQKENI. V gave up 1 base and J gave up 4 bases, with 3 bases separating them. The CDR3 spans 12 residues. The CDR3 loop is CASSPQSDTQYF. CDR3 sequence (DNA): TGTGCCAGCTCACCACAGTCAGATACGCAGTATTTT.

This clone was detected only a few times. The CDR3 nucleotides are TGTGCCTGGAGTGTAAGGTCCCTAGCGGGAGCGGGAGATACGCAGTATTTT. Encoded protein: CAWSVRSLAGAGDTQYF. The chain employs TRBV30 and TRBJ2-3, with 10 bases identical to TRBD2. The CDR3 covers 17 residues. The junction had 11 bases not matched to a gene; V was cut back by 0 bases and J by 5 bases. In germline, CDR1 is GTSNPN, CDR2 SVGIG (reference sequence).

This clone showed up just a few times. The chain has TRBV7-9 and TRBJ2-6, with D possibly TRBD2 on 5 matching bases. CDR3 size: 15 residues. Trimming pared 4 bases from V and 4 bases from J, leaving 11 bases between. Looked up from germline, CDR1 is SEHNR and CDR2 is FQNEAQ (reference sequence). The CDR3 region has the DNA TGTGCCAGCAGCTCCCCCCGGGGAGGGGCCAACGTCCTGACTTTC. Translation: CASSSPRGGANVLTF.

The gene calls are TRBV7-3 and TRBJ2-1, with D uncertain. The CDR3 sequence is 15 residues long. Germline V lookup: CDR1 SGHTA, CDR2 FQGTGA. Trimming removed 2 bases at V and 0 bases at J, with 8 bases between. The CDR3 DNA is TGTGCCAGCAGCTTAGGGAACAGCTCCTACAATGAGCAGTTCTTC. This encodes CASSLGNSSYNEQFF. The full variable domain, rest sourced from reference TRBV7-3 and TRBJ2-1, is GAGVSQTPSNKVTEKGKYVELRCDPISGHTALYWYRQSLGQGPEFLIYFQGTGAADDSGLPNDRFFAVRPEGSVSTLKIQRTERGDSAVYLCASSLGNSSYNEQFFGPGTRLTVL.

This chain connects TRBV13 to TRBJ2-1, with a weak D call TRBD1 (6 bases). This CDR3 region has 15 residues. Germline assignment: CDR1 PRHDT and CDR2 FYEKMQ (reference sequence). V lost 8 bases and J 5 bases, leaving 19 bases between the germline ends. The DNA for the CDR3 is TGTGCCAGCGTAAGGGGGAGATATCTCAACAATGAGCAGTTCTTC. Translated, it gives CASVRGRYLNNEQFF.

In this sample, this clone turned up a few times. The chain is built from TRBV30 and TRBJ1-5; D possibly corresponds to TRBD1 (6 bases). Germline V gene data show CDR1 as GTSNPN and CDR2 as SVGIG (reference sequence). Between the trimmed V and J ends, which lost 1 base and 11 bases, there was a span of 15 bases. CDR3 length: 13 residues. The chain's CDR3 is CAWSGQARMAQHF. The CDR3, as DNA: TGTGCCTGGAGTGGACAGGCCCGCATGGCCCAGCATTTT.

The chain joins TRBV30 to TRBJ1-2; no reliable D call. V was shortened by 0 bases and J by 5 bases, with 7 bases between the two germline ends. Germline values: CDR1 GTSNPN, CDR2 SVGIG (reference sequence). This CDR3 is 12 amino acids long. DNA for the CDR3: TGTGCCTGGAGTGTCGAACTGTATGGCTACACCTTC. Translation gives CAWSVELYGYTF.

This clone showed up just a few times. This chain links TRBV11-2 with TRBJ2-1; 11 nucleotides agree with TRBD2. The trim removed 5 bases at V and 1 base at J, leaving 4 bases unmatched. This CDR3 has 16 residues. The germline V gene has CDR1 SGHAT and CDR2 FQNNGV. The CDR3 DNA reads TGTGCCAGCAGCCTGGGGACTAGCGGATCCTACAATGAGCAGTTCTTC. This gives the protein CASSLGTSGSYNEQFF.